A selection of T cell receptor beta chains follows, all from one sample in a study of shared clonotypes between healthy human individuals. Some clones are missing from TCRdb's copy, which holds only in-frame ones; the method was immunoSEQ multiplex PCR. The sample lists roughly 700,000 clones, about 74% occurring once. The sequencing input was memory CD4+ T cells sorted from blood. The source is a woman in her twenties or thirties in good health. Each CDR3 is given with its conserved first and last residue. Each record gives: V gene, J gene, D gene, clone size, CDR3 protein, CDR3 DNA. D genes are given only for firm matches. Expanded clones are given a class, and other clones once, few, many or no size at all.

TRBV7-8	TRBJ2-7	TRBD1	.	CASRPTGGGEQYF	TGTGCCAGCAGACCCACAGGGGGCGGCGAGCAGTACTTC
TRBV6-5	TRBJ1-4	.	few	CASSPDSASEKLFF	TGTGCCAGCAGCCCGGACAGCGCGAGTGAAAAACTGTTTTTT
TRBV12-5	TRBJ2-5	TRBD2	.	CASGLVIAGVKETQYF	TGTGCTAGTGGTTTGGTGATAGCGGGAGTGAAAGAGACCCAGTACTTC
TRBV7-6	TRBJ2-3	.	once	CASSPLSTDTQYF	TGTGCCAGCAGCCCCCTTAGCACAGATACGCAGTATTTT
TRBV2	TRBJ2-7	TRBD2	.	CASKTLAGGFDEQYF	TGTGCCAGCAAAACCCTAGCGGGAGGGTTCGACGAGCAGTACTTC
TRBV6-5	TRBJ2-1	TRBD1	.	CASSNLQGANEQFF	TGTGCCAGCAGTAACTTACAGGGGGCGAATGAGCAGTTCTTC
TRBV19	TRBJ2-1	.	.	CASTPGFVNEQFF	TGTGCCAGTACCCCAGGGTTCGTCAATGAGCAGTTCTTC
TRBV5-1	TRBJ1-4	.	.	CASSLLDFTRGRKLFF	TGCGCCAGCAGCTTGTTGGACTTCACCCGGGGGCGAAAACTGTTTTTT
TRBV30	TRBJ1-6	.	.	CAWSVRQRTYNSPLHF	TGTGCCTGGAGTGTACGACAGCGAACCTATAATTCACCCCTCCACTTT
TRBV14	TRBJ1-2	.	.	CASSQAPPSRSGLGGYTF	TGTGCCAGCAGCCAAGCTCCCCCTTCAAGGTCGGGGTTAGGAGGCTACACCTTC
TRBV5-1	TRBJ1-1	.	.	CASRLGANLNTEAFF	TGCGCCAGCAGGCTTGGCGCCAACCTGAACACTGAAGCTTTCTTT
TRBV28	TRBJ2-2	TRBD1	.	CASSLPGTGAGELFF	TGTGCCAGCAGTCTCCCCGGGACAGGGGCCGGGGAGCTGTTTTTT
TRBV19	TRBJ2-7	.	.	CASGLSGEQYF	TGTGCCAGTGGCCTGTCGGGCGAGCAGTACTTC
TRBV28	TRBJ1-2	TRBD1	.	CASSLGQGARGYTF	TGTGCCAGCAGTCTTGGGCAGGGGGCGCGGGGCTACACCTTC
TRBV28	TRBJ2-7	.	.	CASSLPQAFYEQYF	TGTGCCAGCAGTTTACCCCAAGCGTTTTACGAGCAGTACTTC
TRBV30	TRBJ2-2	TRBD2	.	CAFGTGGPGELFF	TGTGCCTTTGGGACGGGAGGTCCCGGGGAGCTGTTTTTT
TRBV18	TRBJ1-2	.	.	CASSPQAGNSNYGYTF	TGTGCCAGCTCACCACAGGCGGGTAACTCTAACTATGGCTACACCTTC
TRBV5-4	TRBJ2-7	TRBD2	.	CASSPNPGRRTSGLYEQYF	TGTGCCAGCAGCCCGAATCCGGGCCGACGGACTAGCGGACTCTACGAGCAGTACTTC
TRBV6-5	TRBJ2-3	.	.	CASRSAGEATDTQYF	TGTGCCAGCAGATCTGCAGGGGAGGCTACAGATACGCAGTATTTT
TRBV5-1	TRBJ1-2	.	.	CASSLGGTTYGYTF	TGCGCCAGCAGCTTGGGTGGGACGACCTATGGCTACACCTTC
TRBV6-1	TRBJ2-7	.	.	CASNLLMSYEQYF	TGTGCCAGCAACCTTTTAATGAGCTACGAGCAGTACTTC
TRBV19	TRBJ2-1	TRBD2	.	CASSISSGSHNEQFF	TGTGCCAGTAGTATTTCCAGCGGGAGCCACAATGAGCAGTTCTTC
TRBV19	TRBJ1-1	.	.	CASSLQGLNTEAFF	TGTGCCAGTAGCCTACAGGGATTGAACACTGAAGCTTTCTTT
TRBV5-1	TRBJ2-5	.	.	CASSLITGQETQYF	TGCGCCAGCAGCTTAATCACAGGCCAAGAGACCCAGTACTTC
TRBV5-1	TRBJ1-1	.	.	CASSLQAVGTEAFF	TGCGCCAGCAGCCTCCAGGCGGTCGGCACTGAAGCTTTCTTT
TRBV6-1	TRBJ2-1	.	.	CASSEALARREQFF	TGTGCCAGCAGTGAGGCGCTAGCGAGGCGTGAGCAGTTCTTC
TRBV5-4	TRBJ2-1	TRBD2	.	CASSYSSGSGDEQFF	TGTGCCAGCAGTTATTCTAGCGGTTCTGGGGATGAGCAGTTCTTC
TRBV19	TRBJ2-3	.	.	CASSPTTTRTDTQYF	TGTGCCAGTAGCCCCACGACGACGAGGACAGATACGCAGTATTTT
TRBV2	TRBJ1-3	.	.	CASSPQQAISGNTIYF	TGTGCCAGCAGCCCCCAACAGGCCATCTCTGGAAACACCATATATTTT
TRBV19	TRBJ1-2	TRBD1	.	CASSIVTGVIGYTF	TGTGCCAGTAGTATAGTAACAGGGGTGATTGGCTACACCTTC
TRBV6-6	TRBJ2-7	.	.	CASSARDTRAYEQYF	TGTGCCAGCAGTGCCCGGGACACCCGGGCCTACGAGCAGTACTTC
TRBV19	TRBJ2-5	.	.	CASSYTGSRETQYF	TGTGCCAGTAGTTACACAGGTTCCAGAGAGACCCAGTACTTC
TRBV27	TRBJ2-3	TRBD2	.	CASSLPGRGDTQYF	TGTGCCAGCAGTTTACCGGGGCGGGGGGATACGCAGTATTTT
TRBV2	TRBJ1-4	.	.	CASSEATLGSEKLFF	TGTGCCAGCAGTGAAGCTACTCTTGGAAGTGAAAAACTGTTTTTT
TRBV7-6	TRBJ2-2	TRBD1	.	CASSPDPGTGVGELFF	TGTGCCAGCAGCCCAGACCCCGGGACAGGGGTCGGGGAGCTGTTTTTT
TRBV5-1	TRBJ2-1	.	.	CASTRPGEESNEQFF	TGCGCCAGCACGAGGCCGGGAGAAGAGAGCAATGAGCAGTTCTTC
TRBV27	TRBJ1-4	TRBD1	once	CASSLLRGSNEKLFF	TGTGCCAGCAGTTTACTCAGGGGGAGCAATGAAAAACTGTTTTTT
TRBV7-9	TRBJ2-5	TRBD2	.	CASSLGGLLQETQYF	TGTGCCAGCAGCTTAGGGGGACTATTACAAGAGACCCAGTACTTC
TRBV21-1	TRBJ1-1	.	few	CASSKGGRTEAFF	TGTGCCAGCAGCAAGGGGGGGCGAACTGAAGCTTTCTTT
TRBV10-3	TRBJ2-7	TRBD2	.	CAISRGLAGDEQYF	TGTGCCATCAGCCGGGGACTAGCGGGAGACGAGCAGTACTTC
TRBV4-1	TRBJ1-5	TRBD1	.	CASSRDAMRTGDNQPQHF	TGCGCCAGCAGCCGCGACGCCATGCGGACAGGGGACAATCAGCCCCAGCATTTT
TRBV5-1	TRBJ2-3	.	few	CASVSGHDTGTDTQYF	TGCGCCAGCGTCTCGGGCCATGATACAGGCACAGATACGCAGTATTTT
TRBV7-9	TRBJ1-1	.	once	CASSLSQALNTEAFF	TGTGCCAGCAGCTTATCGCAGGCCCTGAACACTGAAGCTTTCTTT
TRBV6-5	TRBJ1-2	TRBD1	.	CASSRGDREHYGYTF	TGTGCCAGCAGCCGAGGGGACAGGGAGCACTATGGCTACACCTTC
TRBV30	TRBJ2-1	TRBD2	.	CAWSVSLAGGEQFF	TGTGCCTGGAGTGTATCGCTAGCGGGAGGTGAGCAGTTCTTC
TRBV10-3	TRBJ1-1	.	few	CAISGLVGVNTEAFF	TGTGCCATCAGTGGGCTCGTTGGGGTGAACACTGAAGCTTTCTTT
TRBV29-1	TRBJ1-2	.	.	CSVAGTSNYGYTF	TGCAGCGTTGCCGGGACATCTAACTATGGCTACACCTTC
TRBV27	TRBJ2-7	.	few	CASSFLGGVEEQYF	TGTGCCAGCAGTTTCCTCGGGGGAGTCGAGGAGCAGTACTTC
TRBV5-1	TRBJ2-7	TRBD2	.	CASSILAASDLIEQYF	TGCGCCAGCAGCATTCTAGCGGCCTCTGATTTAATCGAGCAGTACTTC
TRBV28	TRBJ1-1	.	.	CASSMHREAEAFF	TGTGCCAGTTCTATGCACAGGGAGGCTGAAGCTTTCTTT
TRBV2	TRBJ2-5	.	.	CASSQQGTGQETQYF	TGTGCCAGCAGTCAACAGGGGACTGGCCAAGAGACCCAGTACTTC
TRBV7-2	TRBJ2-1	.	.	CASSLVAGGNEQFF	TGTGCCAGCAGCTTAGTAGCAGGCGGAAATGAGCAGTTCTTC
TRBV27	TRBJ1-5	.	.	CASSFEGGRNQPQHF	TGTGCCAGCAGTTTCGAAGGGGGACGTAATCAGCCCCAGCATTTT
TRBV5-6	TRBJ2-5	.	.	CASSREIRGETQYF	TGTGCCAGCAGCCGTGAGATACGGGGCGAGACCCAGTACTTC